This TCR beta chain is from a study of tumor and adjacent non-tumor tissue in lung cancer (dated by TCRdb to 2016 to 2019). Context from the whole study: By cancer type, the cohort comprised 11 to 12 adenocarcinoma patients, a couple of squamous cell carcinoma patients and 1 small cell lung cancer patient. Among the roughly 15 patients, ages ranged from roughly 31 to 76 years, around 10 were men and 5 were women, and disease was TNM stage I to III. A total of approximately 120,000,000 productive TCRbeta reads were generated by sequencing, corresponding to an average of roughly 4.1 million reads per sample. The study compared bulk TCRbeta repertoires from lung tumor tissue and matched distant non-tumor lung tissue of approximately 15 lung cancer patients. TCRbeta CDR3 sequencing was performed on a few dozen paired specimens, with one tumor sample and one normal lung sample collected per patient. The paper as a whole reports these results and caveats: TCR diversity was significantly higher in younger patients, and greater tumor TCR diversity was associated with shorter overall survival and shorter disease-free survival. The methods do not name the sequencing platform or mention unique molecular identifiers. Significantly higher TCR diversity (inverse Simpson) was observed in tumor tissue than in normal lung tissue (around 450 vs 150, P = 0.0075, Mann-Whitney U test). The top 100 clones accounted for a significantly larger cumulative portion of the repertoire in normal lung than in tumor tissue. With only around 15 patients in the cohort, the authors noted that larger samples and more detailed clinical data are needed. Peripheral blood was not sequenced, so blood TCRbeta repertoires in these lung cancer patients were not examined.

This clonotype occurred many times. Its antigen has not been determined. No much larger clone is present one base from it, and per-base qualities are unavailable. Library prep was done by multiplex PCR. TCRdb lists the instrument as Illumina HiSeq 2500. TCRbeta libraries were constructed through three rounds of nested PCR with primers (Table S4) according to protocols adapted from ARM-PCR. Before sequencing, PCR products of 200-500 bp were cut from the gel and purified using the QIAquick gel extraction kit. As for the authors' bioinformatics: Reads were cleaned with Trimmomatic, merged with FLASH into complete CDR3 sequences, and assigned to V(D)J germline segments with MiTCR. Clonal diversity was computed as the inverse Simpson's index with VDJtools. In-frame sequences lacking a premature stop codon were counted as productive reads. The raw public data were reprocessed by TCRdb itself: fastp quality trimming at Q25, MiXCR clonotype calling, in-frame beta chains only. Each record represents a unique CDR3 protein, reported with the most common genes and DNA among its rows. TCRdb's processing, not the authors', yielded these V and J calls. The sample includes tens of thousands of distinct CDR3 sequences, with around three quarters observed a single time. The ten most abundant clones make up more than 20% of the sample.

V is cut by 0 bases and J by 3 bases, and the space between the germline ends is 9 bases. CDR1 and CDR2 are read off the germline V gene as LGHNA and YSLEER. From the cysteine through the phenylalanine, the CDR3 covers 14 amino acids. Only CDR3 DNA is held: 42 bases, read in frame from base 1. Bulk unsorted tissue served as the source for RNA extraction, and RNA quality was assessed using a NanoDrop ND-1000 and an Agilent 2100. Normal lung samples were distant non-tumor tissue taken more than 3 cm from the tumor edge. All donors had newly diagnosed lung cancer, had not received prior chemotherapy, and were admitted for thoracic surgery in China between August and November 2014. Patients who had received previous radiotherapy or chemotherapy, or who had another concurrent cancer, were excluded from the study. Pieces of surgical tissue measuring 1-2 cm3 were kept in RNAlater solution and held at -80 degrees C until needed.

Material for sequencing was distant non-tumor lung tissue. The chain links TRBV4-3 with TRBJ2-7; the D gene remains uncertain. The TCR was taken from an older woman with non-small cell lung cancer. The CDR3 amino acid sequence is: CASSQEQYYYEQYF. The nucleotides read TGCGCCAGCAGCCAAGAACAGTATTACTACGAGCAGTACTTC.